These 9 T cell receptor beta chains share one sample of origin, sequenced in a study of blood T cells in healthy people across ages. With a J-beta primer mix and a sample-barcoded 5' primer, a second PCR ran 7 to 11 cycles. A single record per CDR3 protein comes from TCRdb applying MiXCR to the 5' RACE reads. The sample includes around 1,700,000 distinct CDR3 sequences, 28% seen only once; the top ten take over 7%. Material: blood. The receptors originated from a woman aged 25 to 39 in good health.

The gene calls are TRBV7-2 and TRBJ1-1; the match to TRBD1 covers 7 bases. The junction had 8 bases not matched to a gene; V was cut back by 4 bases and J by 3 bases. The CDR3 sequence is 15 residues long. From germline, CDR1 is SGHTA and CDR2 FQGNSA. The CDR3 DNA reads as TGTGCCAGCAGCTCCAACCCAGGGGGGTACACTGAAGCTTTCTTT. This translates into CASSSNPGGYTEAFF.

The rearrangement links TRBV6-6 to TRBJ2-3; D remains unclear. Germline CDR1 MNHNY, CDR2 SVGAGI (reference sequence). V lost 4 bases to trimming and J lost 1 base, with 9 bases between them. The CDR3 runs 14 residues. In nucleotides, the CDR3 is TGTGCCAGCAGTTGGCCTGACGGCACAGATACGCAGTATTTT. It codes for CASSWPDGTDTQYF.

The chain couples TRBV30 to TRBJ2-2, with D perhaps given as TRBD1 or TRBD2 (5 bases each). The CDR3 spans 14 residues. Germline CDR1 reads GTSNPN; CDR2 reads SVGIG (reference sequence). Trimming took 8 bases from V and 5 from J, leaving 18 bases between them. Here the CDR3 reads CAQDVAGRTGELFF. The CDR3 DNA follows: TGTGCCCAAGACGTGGCAGGGAGAACCGGGGAGCTGTTTTTT.

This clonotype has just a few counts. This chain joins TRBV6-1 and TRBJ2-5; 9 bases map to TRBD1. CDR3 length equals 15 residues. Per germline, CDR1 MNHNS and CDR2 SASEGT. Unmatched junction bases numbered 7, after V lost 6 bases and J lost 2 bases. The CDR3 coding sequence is TGTGCCAGCAGCCCCGGGACAGGGCCACAAGAGACCCAGTACTTC. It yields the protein CASSPGTGPQETQYF.

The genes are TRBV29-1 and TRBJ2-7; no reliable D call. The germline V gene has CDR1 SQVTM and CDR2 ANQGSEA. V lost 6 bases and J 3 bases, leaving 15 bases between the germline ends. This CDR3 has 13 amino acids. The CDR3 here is CSVNVLDGYEQYF. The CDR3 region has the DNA TGCAGCGTCAACGTTCTGGACGGCTACGAGCAGTACTTC.

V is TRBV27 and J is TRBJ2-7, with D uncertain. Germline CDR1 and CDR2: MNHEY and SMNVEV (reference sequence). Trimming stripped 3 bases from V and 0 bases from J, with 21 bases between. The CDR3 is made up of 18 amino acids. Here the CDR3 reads CASSFRSRTRYSSYEQYF. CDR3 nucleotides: TGTGCCAGCAGTTTTAGGAGTAGGACGCGGTACAGCTCCTACGAGCAGTACTTC.

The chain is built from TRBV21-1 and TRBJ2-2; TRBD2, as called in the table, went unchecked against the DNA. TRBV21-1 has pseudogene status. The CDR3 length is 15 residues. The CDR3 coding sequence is TGTGCCAGCAGGACGCGTAGCGGAATCACCGGGGAGCTGTTTTTT. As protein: CASRTRSGITGELFF.

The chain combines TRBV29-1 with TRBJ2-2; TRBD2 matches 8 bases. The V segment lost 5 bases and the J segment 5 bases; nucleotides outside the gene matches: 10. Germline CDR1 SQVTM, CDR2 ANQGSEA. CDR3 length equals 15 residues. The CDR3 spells CSVTSSGTRTGELFF. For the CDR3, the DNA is TGCAGCGTTACAAGTTCCGGGACTAGAACCGGGGAGCTGTTTTTT.

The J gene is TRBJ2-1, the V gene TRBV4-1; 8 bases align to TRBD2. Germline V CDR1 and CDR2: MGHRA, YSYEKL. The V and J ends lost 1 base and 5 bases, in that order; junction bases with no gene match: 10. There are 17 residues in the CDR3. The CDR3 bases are TGCGCCAGCAGCCAAGGGGGGGCGGGGGGTATGAACAATGAGCAGTTCTTC. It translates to CASSQGGAGGMNNEQFF.